A selection of T cell receptor beta chains follows, all from one sample in a study of vaccination and CD4 T cells after COVID-19. TCRdb analysed the PCR reads with MiXCR anew, one entry per CDR3 protein. The table has about 40,000 distinct CDR3 sequences, 36% seen once. The material sequenced was CD4+ T cells from blood, taken about 7 months after SARS-CoV-2 vaccination. The receptor source for this set is a human donor who had recovered from COVID-19. CDR3s leave out the opening cysteine and the closing phenylalanine or tryptophan. The order of the fields is J gene, V gene, D gene, CDR3 protein. D genes are given only for firm matches.

TRBJ2-1	TRBV9	TRBD1	ASSVSGTGPYNEQF
TRBJ2-7	TRBV27	-	ASSLTPIVEQY
TRBJ2-1	TRBV20-1	TRBD2	SARNSMGLEIREQF
TRBJ2-1	TRBV24-1	TRBD1	ATSDPQGALGNEQF
TRBJ1-1	TRBV19	-	ASSTAMNTEAF
TRBJ2-1	TRBV20-1	-	SAPLMSYNEQF
TRBJ2-1	TRBV2	-	ASTVRRRVVGNEQF
TRBJ2-1	TRBV20-1	-	SARVLLSINEQF
TRBJ2-2	TRBV29-1	-	SVGLLNTGELF
TRBJ1-6	TRBV7-8	TRBD1	ASSSLAWDRVSNSPLH
TRBJ2-5	TRBV7-8	TRBD2	ASRVTSGRETQY
TRBJ2-5	TRBV10-3	TRBD1	ASQTGGYQETQY
TRBJ2-5	TRBV12-3/TRBV12-4	-	ASSVAKRAPWY
TRBJ1-2	TRBV18	TRBD1	ASSPPGQGYGYT
TRBJ2-1	TRBV19	TRBD1	ASSILAGGWDEQF
TRBJ2-3	TRBV28	TRBD2	ASSLPSTGLVTQY
TRBJ2-7	TRBV20-1	TRBD1	SARDTGQPFYEQY
TRBJ2-5	TRBV11-2	-	ASRAAVAETQY
TRBJ1-5	TRBV19	TRBD1	ASSIIGDSVQPQH
TRBJ1-5	TRBV29-1	TRBD1	SVEMDRVGNQPQH
TRBJ2-3	TRBV6-2/TRBV6-3	TRBD2	ASSPSGWDTQY
TRBJ2-7	TRBV19	TRBD1	ASSADRGLNEQY
TRBJ2-3	TRBV7-9	-	ASRLLGPYTDTQY
TRBJ1-2	TRBV28	-	AARDTTRGYT
TRBJ2-7	TRBV7-2	TRBD1	ASSLGQQVYEQY
TRBJ1-2	TRBV6-1	-	ASCPKTTLTYGYT
TRBJ2-1	TRBV2	TRBD2	ASSRGLAGGNEQF
TRBJ1-5	TRBV7-8	-	ASSLSGQVAQPQH
TRBJ2-7	TRBV10-3	-	AISVVNEQY
TRBJ2-1	TRBV20-1	-	SARGPTDNEQF
TRBJ2-1	TRBV11-3	-	ASSPDSHSYNEQF
TRBJ2-7	TRBV7-3	TRBD1	ASSTGTGGVEQY
TRBJ2-3	TRBV11-3	-	ASSRQGGGTDTQY
TRBJ2-3	TRBV27	TRBD2	ASSLRLAGTDTQY
TRBJ2-7	TRBV7-8	-	ASSPGEHIHEQY
TRBJ2-7	TRBV19	TRBD2	ASSIVGGSSYEQY
TRBJ2-1	TRBV6-4	TRBD2	ASSDSGTSSDEQF
TRBJ1-1	TRBV6-2/TRBV6-3	-	ASRTGNTEAF
TRBJ2-5	TRBV7-9	TRBD1	ASRTGGSQETQY
TRBJ2-3	TRBV6-2/TRBV6-3	-	ASLGGPTDTQY
TRBJ2-7	TRBV25-1	-	ASSGSGSYEQY
TRBJ2-5	TRBV6-1	-	ASSEVAAEDREY
TRBJ2-3	TRBV5-4	TRBD2	ASSSSSGRADTQY
TRBJ2-1	TRBV7-9	-	ASSLGQHNEQF
TRBJ2-5	TRBV10-3	-	AISDLGGSKTQY
TRBJ2-3	TRBV7-9	TRBD2	ASSRLAGGRGTDTQY